A selection of T cell receptor beta chains follows, all from one sample in a study of molecular identifiers for immune sequencing clone quantification. TCRdb reprocessed the PCR reads via MiXCR and lists one record per CDR3 protein. Of 100,000 or so distinct CDR3 sequences in the sample, around 30% were seen once. The sequenced sample was naive CD8+ T cells from blood, with Jurkat cell RNA spiked in. These receptors originate from a human donor in good health. Some libraries in this study had Jurkat cell RNA spiked in. Both conserved end residues are part of each CDR3. D genes are given only for firm matches. For some rows the clone size is stated as once, few or many, or as a class when expanded; others skip it.

size: NA; D: NA; J: TRBJ1-5; length: 12; V: TRBV30; CDR3: CASTGIDQPQHF; DNA: TGTGCCTCTACTGGGATCGATCAGCCCCAGCATTTT
size: NA; D: NA; J: TRBJ1-4; length: 11; V: TRBV6-5; CDR3: CASSYGEKLFF; DNA: TGTGCCAGCAGTTACGGGGAAAAACTGTTTTTT
size: NA; D: TRBD1; J: TRBJ2-7; length: 15; V: TRBV7-9; CDR3: CASSRGQGNPYEQYF; DNA: TGTGCCAGCAGCAGGGGACAGGGGAACCCCTACGAGCAGTACTTC
size: few; D: TRBD2; J: TRBJ2-2; length: 15; V: TRBV3-1; CDR3: CASSPGQRGTGELFF; DNA: TGTGCCAGCAGCCCCGGGCAGCGGGGCACCGGGGAGCTGTTTTTT
size: many; D: TRBD1; J: TRBJ2-7; length: 16; V: TRBV28; CDR3: CASSFPGQASSYEQYF; DNA: TGTGCCAGCAGTTTTCCGGGACAGGCTAGCTCCTACGAGCAGTACTTC
size: NA; D: NA; J: TRBJ1-5; length: 13; V: TRBV5-6; CDR3: CASSSRFTRPQHF; DNA: TGTGCCAGCAGCTCGCGATTTACCCGGCCCCAGCATTTT
size: NA; D: NA; J: TRBJ2-7; length: 10; V: TRBV27; CDR3: CASSWPEQYF; DNA: TGTGCCAGCAGTTGGCCCGAGCAGTACTTC
size: NA; D: TRBD2; J: TRBJ2-7; length: 15; V: TRBV19; CDR3: CASMPQAGASYEQYF; DNA: TGTGCCAGTATGCCCCAAGCGGGAGCCTCCTACGAGCAGTACTTC
size: few; D: TRBD2; J: TRBJ2-5; length: 15; V: TRBV7-8; CDR3: CASSNNLAGVETQYF; DNA: TGTGCCAGCAGCAATAACTTAGCGGGAGTGGAGACCCAGTACTTC
size: NA; D: TRBD1; J: TRBJ2-3; length: 15; V: TRBV13; CDR3: CASSLWGQGQDTQYF; DNA: TGTGCCAGCAGCTTATGGGGACAGGGGCAAGATACGCAGTATTTT
size: NA; D: NA; J: TRBJ1-1; length: 16; V: TRBV27; CDR3: CASSFFMSGANTEAFF; DNA: TGTGCCAGCAGTTTTTTTATGTCAGGGGCAAACACTGAAGCTTTCTTT
size: few; D: TRBD2; J: TRBJ2-7; length: 14; V: TRBV28; CDR3: CASSFPAGGREQYF; DNA: TGTGCCAGCAGTTTCCCAGCGGGAGGTCGGGAGCAGTACTTC
size: NA; D: NA; J: TRBJ2-4; length: 19; V: TRBV28; CDR3: CASSLYRRGMGLAKNIQYF; DNA: TGTGCCAGCAGTTTATATCGCAGGGGTATGGGACTAGCCAAAAACATTCAGTACTTC
size: few; D: NA; J: TRBJ2-1; length: 13; V: TRBV18; CDR3: CASSPGMYNEQFF; DNA: TGTGCCAGCTCACCGGGAATGTACAATGAGCAGTTCTTC
size: medium-sized; D: NA; J: TRBJ2-3; length: 15; V: TRBV14; CDR3: CASSQFITDPDTQYF; DNA: TGTGCCAGCAGCCAATTCATCACCGATCCAGATACGCAGTATTTT
size: NA; D: TRBD1; J: TRBJ1-6; length: 16; V: TRBV25-1; CDR3: CASSEGTGILNSPLHF; DNA: TGTGCCAGCAGTGAAGGGACAGGCATCCTTAATTCACCCCTCCACTTT
size: few; D: TRBD1; J: TRBJ2-7; length: 13; V: TRBV27; CDR3: CATSSPGGDEQYF; DNA: TGTGCCACCAGTAGTCCAGGGGGCGACGAGCAGTACTTC
size: NA; D: TRBD1; J: TRBJ1-1; length: 16; V: TRBV28; CDR3: CASSPPGTGSGTEAFF; DNA: TGTGCCAGCAGCCCTCCCGGGACAGGGTCTGGCACTGAAGCTTTCTTT
size: NA; D: TRBD2; J: TRBJ2-1; length: 14; V: TRBV7-8; CDR3: CASSSAGGRYEQFF; DNA: TGTGCCAGCAGCTCTGCGGGGGGGCGATATGAGCAGTTCTTC
size: NA; D: NA; J: TRBJ2-7; length: 13; V: TRBV20-1; CDR3: CSARERLTYAQYF; DNA: TGCAGTGCTAGAGAACGGCTGACCTACGCGCAGTACTTC
size: NA; D: TRBD2; J: TRBJ2-1; length: 16; V: TRBV7-8; CDR3: CASSPAGTSGGRGQFF; DNA: TGTGCCAGCAGCCCGGCCGGGACCAGCGGGGGCCGGGGGCAGTTCTTC
size: NA; D: NA; J: TRBJ2-7; length: 11; V: TRBV6-2/TRBV6-3; CDR3: CASSASYGQYF; DNA: TGTGCCAGCAGTGCCTCCTACGGGCAGTACTTC
size: many; D: NA; J: TRBJ1-1; length: 13; V: TRBV7-9; CDR3: CASSLAGDTEAFF; DNA: TGTGCCAGCAGCTTAGCCGGCGACACTGAAGCTTTCTTT
size: few; D: NA; J: TRBJ2-7; length: 14; V: TRBV6-1; CDR3: CASSVRGSSYEQYF; DNA: TGTGCCAGCAGTGTAAGGGGGAGCTCCTACGAGCAGTACTTC
size: NA; D: NA; J: TRBJ1-1; length: 14; V: TRBV20-1; CDR3: CSARAAEENWEAFF; DNA: TGCAGTGCTAGAGCGGCGGAGGAAAATTGGGAAGCTTTCTTT
size: NA; D: TRBD1; J: TRBJ1-2; length: 14; V: TRBV7-8; CDR3: CASSLAWTGNGYTF; DNA: TGTGCCAGCAGCTTAGCATGGACAGGGAATGGCTACACCTTC
size: few; D: NA; J: TRBJ1-3; length: 12; V: TRBV7-6; CDR3: CASSPGGNTIYF; DNA: TGTGCCAGCAGCCCCGGCGGAAACACCATATATTTT
size: many; D: NA; J: TRBJ2-5; length: 12; V: TRBV25-1; CDR3: CASASLDRTQYF; DNA: TGTGCCAGCGCCTCCCTGGACAGGACCCAGTACTTC
size: NA; D: TRBD2; J: TRBJ2-2; length: 16; V: TRBV2; CDR3: CASSEGGGRATGELFF; DNA: TGTGCCAGCAGTGAAGGTGGCGGGAGGGCCACCGGGGAGCTGTTTTTT
size: NA; D: TRBD1; J: TRBJ1-1; length: 12; V: TRBV3-1; CDR3: CASKQGTAEAFF; DNA: TGTGCCAGCAAACAGGGGACGGCTGAAGCTTTCTTT
size: many; D: TRBD2; J: TRBJ2-2; length: 15; V: TRBV9; CDR3: CASSTGTTNTGELFF; DNA: TGTGCCAGCAGCACCGGGACTACGAACACCGGGGAGCTGTTTTTT
size: few; D: TRBD1; J: TRBJ2-7; length: 15; V: TRBV4-1; CDR3: CASSQTGGFVYEQYF; DNA: TGCGCCAGCAGCCAGACAGGGGGATTCGTTTACGAGCAGTACTTC
size: many; D: TRBD2; J: TRBJ2-3; length: 17; V: TRBV20-1; CDR3: CSAFVTGTSGYTDTQYF; DNA: TGCAGTGCTTTTGTAACCGGGACTAGCGGTTACACAGATACGCAGTATTTT
size: few; D: NA; J: TRBJ2-2; length: 14; V: TRBV7-2; CDR3: CASSSLMSSGELFF; DNA: TGTGCCAGCAGCTCACTTATGTCTTCCGGGGAGCTGTTTTTT
size: many; D: NA; J: TRBJ2-5; length: 14; V: TRBV28; CDR3: CASSLPFGQETQYF; DNA: TGTGCCAGCAGTTTACCTTTCGGCCAAGAGACCCAGTACTTC
size: NA; D: TRBD2; J: TRBJ2-2; length: 20; V: TRBV7-8; CDR3: CASLSIRGRTSGRDTGELFF; DNA: TGTGCCAGCCTCTCAATCAGGGGGCGGACTAGCGGGAGGGACACCGGGGAGCTGTTTTTT
size: NA; D: NA; J: TRBJ2-4; length: 13; V: TRBV12-3/TRBV12-4; CDR3: CAGTEGFSDIQYF; DNA: TGTGCCGGCACCGAGGGATTTAGCGACATTCAGTACTTC
size: NA; D: NA; J: TRBJ2-5; length: 18; V: TRBV19; CDR3: CASSLAGAGIFGQEPQYF; DNA: TGTGCCAGTAGTCTAGCCGGGGCTGGGATCTTTGGCCAAGAGCCCCAGTACTTC
size: NA; D: NA; J: TRBJ2-3; length: 15; V: TRBV7-6; CDR3: CASSLGGTWIDTQYF; DNA: TGTGCCAGCAGCTTAGGGGGAACGTGGATAGATACGCAGTATTTT
size: NA; D: NA; J: TRBJ2-4; length: 16; V: TRBV4-1; CDR3: CASSQVHGSLKYIQYF; DNA: TGCGCCAGCAGCCAGGTGCACGGCAGCCTAAAATACATTCAGTACTTC
size: NA; D: NA; J: TRBJ2-5; length: 14; V: TRBV28; CDR3: CASSLAPGEETLYF; DNA: TGTGCCAGCAGTTTAGCGCCCGGTGAAGAGACCCTGTACTTC
size: NA; D: TRBD2; J: TRBJ2-3; length: 15; V: TRBV28; CDR3: CASSPGLPPRDTQYF; DNA: TGTGCCAGCAGTCCGGGACTACCCCCCCGAGATACGCAGTATTTT
size: once; D: NA; J: TRBJ2-6; length: 14; V: TRBV27; CDR3: CATTRQSGATVLTF; DNA: TGTGCCACCACCCGACAGTCTGGGGCCACCGTCCTGACTTTC
size: many; D: NA; J: TRBJ2-7; length: 13; V: TRBV9; CDR3: CASSAPGQYEQYF; DNA: TGTGCCAGCAGCGCACCCGGACAGTACGAGCAGTACTTC
size: NA; D: TRBD1; J: TRBJ2-7; length: 15; V: TRBV5-6; CDR3: CASSFGTGDAYEQYF; DNA: TGTGCCAGCAGCTTTGGTACAGGGGACGCCTACGAGCAGTACTTC
size: few; D: NA; J: TRBJ2-7; length: 15; V: TRBV4-2; CDR3: CASSQLDRGRYEQYF; DNA: TGTGCCAGCAGCCAATTAGACAGAGGCCGCTACGAGCAGTACTTC
size: many; D: NA; J: TRBJ2-3; length: 14; V: TRBV6-5; CDR3: CASSFLEGTDTQYF; DNA: TGTGCCAGCAGTTTTTTAGAGGGCACAGATACGCAGTATTTT
size: NA; D: NA; J: TRBJ1-3; length: 15; V: TRBV5-6; CDR3: CASSSRTISGNTIYF; DNA: TGTGCCAGCAGCTCCCGGACAATCTCTGGAAACACCATATATTTT
size: few; D: TRBD1; J: TRBJ2-5; length: 14; V: TRBV29-1; CDR3: CSVEPGQGGKTQYF; DNA: TGCAGCGTTGAACCGGGACAGGGTGGAAAGACCCAGTACTTC
size: few; D: NA; J: TRBJ2-1; length: 13; V: TRBV7-9; CDR3: CASSQDDQNEQFF; DNA: TGTGCCAGCAGCCAAGACGACCAAAATGAGCAGTTCTTC
size: many; D: NA; J: TRBJ2-7; length: 15; V: TRBV6-5; CDR3: CASRTVVRGEDEQYF; DNA: TGTGCCAGCAGAACTGTAGTCAGGGGAGAAGACGAGCAGTACTTC
size: NA; D: NA; J: TRBJ1-5; length: 13; V: TRBV2; CDR3: CASSEQGHRPQHF; DNA: TGTGCCAGCAGTGAACAAGGACATCGGCCCCAGCATTTT
size: NA; D: NA; J: TRBJ2-1; length: 12; V: TRBV28; CDR3: CASTTLGGPLNF; DNA: TGTGCCAGTACGACGTTGGGCGGACCATTGAATTTC